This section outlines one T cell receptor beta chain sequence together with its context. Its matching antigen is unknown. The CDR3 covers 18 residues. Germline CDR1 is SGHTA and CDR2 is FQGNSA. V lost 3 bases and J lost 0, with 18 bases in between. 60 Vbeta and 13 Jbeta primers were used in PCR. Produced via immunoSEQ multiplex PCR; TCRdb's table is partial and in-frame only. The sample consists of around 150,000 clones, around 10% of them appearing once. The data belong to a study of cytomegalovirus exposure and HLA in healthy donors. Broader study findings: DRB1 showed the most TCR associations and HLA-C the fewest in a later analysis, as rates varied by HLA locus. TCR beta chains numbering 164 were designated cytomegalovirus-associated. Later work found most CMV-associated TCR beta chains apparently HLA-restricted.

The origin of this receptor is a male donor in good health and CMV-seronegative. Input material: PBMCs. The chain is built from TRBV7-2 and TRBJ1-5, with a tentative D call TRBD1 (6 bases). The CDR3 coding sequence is TGTGCCAGCAGCTTGCGAAACCCGACAGGATATAGCAATCAGCCCCAGCATTTT. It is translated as CASSLRNPTGYSNQPQHF.